This TCR beta chain was observed in a study of molecular identifiers for immune sequencing clone quantification. Overall study: Replicates involved a five-way split of RNA from approximately 20,000 or 100,000 naive CD8 cells, with sequencing of four.

Study findings and constraints: Naive cells had under 1% of molecules in clones above 20 RNA copies, effectors over 99%. Underestimation of highly expanded clone sizes could arise where identical TCR molecules share a barcode.

Previously described methods and listed TCR primers were employed for the bulk TCR libraries. TCRdb reprocessed the PCR reads via MiXCR and lists one record per CDR3 protein. This sample has nearly 55,000 distinct CDR3 sequences, with 35% to 40% found just once. In this sample, this clonotype turned up a few times. Its antigen is still unknown. The specimen was naive CD8+ T cells from blood, with Jurkat cell RNA spiked in. Subset described: FACS-sorted CD8+CD4-CCR7+CD45RA+ naive T cells. The source of this sequence is a human donor in good health. Some libraries in this study had Jurkat cell RNA spiked in.

CDR3 amino acids: CASSLDFLGQKINYGYTF. CDR3 DNA: TGTGCCAGCAGCTTGGACTTTCTTGGACAGAAAATAAACTATGGCTACACCTTC. The chain recombines TRBV5-6 with TRBJ1-2, with D possibly TRBD1 on 6 matching bases. The CDR3 length is 18 residues. The V end was cut by 0 bases, the J end by 2 bases, with 20 bases between. Germline V CDR1 and CDR2: SGHDT, YYEEEE.